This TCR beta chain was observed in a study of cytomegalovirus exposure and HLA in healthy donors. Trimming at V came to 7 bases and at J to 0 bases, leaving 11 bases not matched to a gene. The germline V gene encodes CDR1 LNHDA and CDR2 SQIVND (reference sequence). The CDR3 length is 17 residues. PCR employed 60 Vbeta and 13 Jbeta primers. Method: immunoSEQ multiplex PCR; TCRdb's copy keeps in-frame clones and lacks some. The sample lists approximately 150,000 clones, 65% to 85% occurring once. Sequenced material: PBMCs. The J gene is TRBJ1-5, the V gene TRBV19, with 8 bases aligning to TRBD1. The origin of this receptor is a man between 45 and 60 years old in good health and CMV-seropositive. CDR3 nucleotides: TGTGCCAGTATCCCAGGGACAGGTTTCCGTAGCAATCAGCCCCAGCATTTT. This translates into CASIPGTGFRSNQPQHF. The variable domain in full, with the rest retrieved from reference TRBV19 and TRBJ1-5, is DGGITQSPKYLFRKEGQNVTLSCEQNLNHDAMYWYRQDPGQGLRLIYYSQIVNDFQKGDIAEGYSVSREKKESFPLTVTSAQKNPTAFYLCASIPGTGFRSNQPQHFGDGTRLSIL.